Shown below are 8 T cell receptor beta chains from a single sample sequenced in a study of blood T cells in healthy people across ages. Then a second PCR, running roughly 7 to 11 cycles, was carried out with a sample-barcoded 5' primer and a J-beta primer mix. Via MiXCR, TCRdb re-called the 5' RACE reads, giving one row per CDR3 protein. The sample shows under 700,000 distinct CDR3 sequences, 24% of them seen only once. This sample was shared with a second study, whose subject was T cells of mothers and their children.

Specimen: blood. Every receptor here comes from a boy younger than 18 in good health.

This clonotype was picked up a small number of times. As DNA, the CDR3 is TGTGCCTGGGGGACAGGGGGGTACGAGCAGTACTTC. Amino acids: CAWGTGGYEQYF. V is TRBV30 and J is TRBJ2-7; the match to TRBD1 covers 11 bases. Unmatched junction bases numbered 1, after V lost 5 bases and J lost 4 bases. Germline values: CDR1 GTSNPN, CDR2 SVGIG (reference sequence). CDR3 length: 12 residues. Using reference TRBV30 and TRBJ2-7 for the parts outside the CDR3, the full variable domain is SQTIHQWPATLVQPVGSPLSLECTVEGTSNPNLYWYRQAAGRGLQLLFYSVGIGQISSEVPQNLSASRPQDRQFILSSKKLLLSDSGFYLCAWGTGGYEQYFGPGTRLTVT.

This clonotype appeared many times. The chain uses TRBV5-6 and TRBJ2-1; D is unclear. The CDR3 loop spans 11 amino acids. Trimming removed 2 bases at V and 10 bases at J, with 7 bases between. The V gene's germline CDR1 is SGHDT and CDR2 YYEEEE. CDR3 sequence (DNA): TGTGCCAGCAGCTTTAGAAGGGAGCAGTTCTTC. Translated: CASSFRREQFF. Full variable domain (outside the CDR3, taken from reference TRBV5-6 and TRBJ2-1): DAGVTQSPTHLIKTRGQQVTLRCSPKSGHDTVSWYQQALGQGPQFIFQYYEEEERQRGNFPDRFSGHQFPNYSSELNVNALLLGDSALYLCASSFRREQFFGPGTRLTVL.

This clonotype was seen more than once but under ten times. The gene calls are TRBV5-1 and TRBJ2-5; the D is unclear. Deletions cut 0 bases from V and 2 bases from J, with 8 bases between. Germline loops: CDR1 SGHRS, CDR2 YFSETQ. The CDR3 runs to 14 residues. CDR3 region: CASSLDGQQETQYF. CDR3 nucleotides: TGCGCCAGCAGCTTGGATGGCCAGCAAGAGACCCAGTACTTC.

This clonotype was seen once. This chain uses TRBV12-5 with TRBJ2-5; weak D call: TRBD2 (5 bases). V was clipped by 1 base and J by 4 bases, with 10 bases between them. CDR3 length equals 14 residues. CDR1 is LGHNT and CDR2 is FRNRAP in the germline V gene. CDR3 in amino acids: CASGLGSGTETQYF. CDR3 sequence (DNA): TGTGCTAGTGGTTTGGGTTCGGGAACAGAGACCCAGTACTTC.

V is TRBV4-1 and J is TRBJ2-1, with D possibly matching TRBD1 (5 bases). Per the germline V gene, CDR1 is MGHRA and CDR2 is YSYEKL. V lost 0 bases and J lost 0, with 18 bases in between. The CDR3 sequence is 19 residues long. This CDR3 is CASSQDLWGLGSSYNEQFF. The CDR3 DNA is TGCGCCAGCAGCCAAGATCTTTGGGGCCTGGGAAGCTCCTACAATGAGCAGTTCTTC.

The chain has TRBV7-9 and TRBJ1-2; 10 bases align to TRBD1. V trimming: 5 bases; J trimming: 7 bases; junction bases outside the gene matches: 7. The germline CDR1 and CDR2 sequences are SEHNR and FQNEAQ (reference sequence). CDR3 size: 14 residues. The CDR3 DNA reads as TGTGCCAGCAGCGCCGGACAGGGGGTCTCTGGCTACACCTTC. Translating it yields CASSAGQGVSGYTF.

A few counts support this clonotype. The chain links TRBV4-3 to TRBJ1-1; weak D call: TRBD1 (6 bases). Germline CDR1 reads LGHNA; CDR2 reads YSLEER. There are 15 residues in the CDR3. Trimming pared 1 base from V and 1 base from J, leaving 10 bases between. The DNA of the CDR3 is TGCGCCAGCAGCCAAGGATCAGGGGCGAACACTGAAGCTTTCTTT. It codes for CASSQGSGANTEAFF.

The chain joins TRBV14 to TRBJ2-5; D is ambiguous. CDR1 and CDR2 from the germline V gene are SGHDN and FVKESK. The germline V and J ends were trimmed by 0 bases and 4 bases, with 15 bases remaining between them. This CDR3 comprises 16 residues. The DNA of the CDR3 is TGTGCCAGCAGCCAAGATGCGACCCTAATGGGAGAGACCCAGTACTTC. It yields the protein CASSQDATLMGETQYF.